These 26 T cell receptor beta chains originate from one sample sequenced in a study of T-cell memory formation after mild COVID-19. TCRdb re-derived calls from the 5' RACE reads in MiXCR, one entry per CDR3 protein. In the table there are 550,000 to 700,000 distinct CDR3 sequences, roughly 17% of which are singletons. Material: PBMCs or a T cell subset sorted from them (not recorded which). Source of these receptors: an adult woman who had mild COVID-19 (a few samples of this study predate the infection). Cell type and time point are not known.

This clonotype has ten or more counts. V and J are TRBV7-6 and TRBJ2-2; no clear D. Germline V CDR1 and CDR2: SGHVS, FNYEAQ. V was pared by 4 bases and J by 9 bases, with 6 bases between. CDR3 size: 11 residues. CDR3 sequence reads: CASSSQRELFF. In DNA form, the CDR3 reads TGTGCCAGCAGCTCCCAACGGGAGCTGTTTTTT.

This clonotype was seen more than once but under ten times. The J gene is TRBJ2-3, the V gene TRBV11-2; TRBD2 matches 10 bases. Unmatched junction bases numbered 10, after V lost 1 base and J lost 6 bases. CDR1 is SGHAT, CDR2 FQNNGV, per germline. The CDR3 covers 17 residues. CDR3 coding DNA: TGTGCCAGCAGCTTAGCTTGGGGTAGCGGGGGGAATGATACGCAGTATTTT. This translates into CASSLAWGSGGNDTQYF.

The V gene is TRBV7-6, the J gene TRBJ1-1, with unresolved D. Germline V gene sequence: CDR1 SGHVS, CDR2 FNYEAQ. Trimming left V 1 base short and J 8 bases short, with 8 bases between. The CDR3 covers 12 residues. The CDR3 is CASSLVGEEAFF. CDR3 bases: TGTGCCAGCAGCTTAGTCGGGGAAGAAGCTTTCTTT. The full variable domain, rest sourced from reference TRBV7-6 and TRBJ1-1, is GAGVSQSPRYKVTKRGQDVALRCDPISGHVSLYWYRQALGQGPEFLTYFNYEAQQDKSGLPNDRFSAERPEGSISTLTIQRTEQRDSAMYRCASSLVGEEAFFGQGTRLTVV.

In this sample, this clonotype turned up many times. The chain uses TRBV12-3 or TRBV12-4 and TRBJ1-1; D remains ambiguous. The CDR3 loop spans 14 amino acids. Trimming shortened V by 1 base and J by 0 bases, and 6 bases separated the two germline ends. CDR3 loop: CASSLGTLNTEAFF. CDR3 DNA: TGTGCCAGCAGTTTAGGTACCCTGAACACTGAAGCTTTCTTT.

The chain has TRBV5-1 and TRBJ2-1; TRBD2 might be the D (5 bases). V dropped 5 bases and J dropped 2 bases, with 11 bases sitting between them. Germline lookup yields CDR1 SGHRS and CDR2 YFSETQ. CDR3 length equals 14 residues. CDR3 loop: CASRREYTYNEQFF. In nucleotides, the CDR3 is TGCGCCAGCAGGAGGGAATATACCTACAATGAGCAGTTCTTC.

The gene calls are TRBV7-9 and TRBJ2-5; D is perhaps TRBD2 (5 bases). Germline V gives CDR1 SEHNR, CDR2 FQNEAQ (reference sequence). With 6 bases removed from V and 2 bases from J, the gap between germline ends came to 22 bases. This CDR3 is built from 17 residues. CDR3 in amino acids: CASRPLLVSDLQETQYF. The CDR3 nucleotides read TGTGCCAGCAGGCCTCTACTAGTTAGCGACCTTCAAGAGACCCAGTACTTC.

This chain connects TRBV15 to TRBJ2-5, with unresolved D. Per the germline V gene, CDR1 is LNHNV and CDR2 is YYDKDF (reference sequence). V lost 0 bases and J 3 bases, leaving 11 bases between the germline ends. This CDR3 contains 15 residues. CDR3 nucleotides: TGTGCCACCAGCAGAGATCGAAACAGCAAAGAGACCCAGTACTTC. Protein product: CATSRDRNSKETQYF.

CDR3 loop: CASSLETSTDTQYF. The DNA of the CDR3 is TGCGCCAGCAGCTTGGAGACAAGCACAGATACGCAGTATTTT. V usage is TRBV5-1 and J usage is TRBJ2-3; no reliable D call. The CDR3 is made up of 14 amino acids. Trimming removed 0 bases at V and 0 bases at J, with 5 bases between. Germline V gene data show CDR1 as SGHRS and CDR2 as YFSETQ.

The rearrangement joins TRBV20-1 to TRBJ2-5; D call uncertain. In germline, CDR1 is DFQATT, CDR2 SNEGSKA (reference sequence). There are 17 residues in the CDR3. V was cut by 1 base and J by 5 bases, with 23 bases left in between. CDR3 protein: CSARAEPEWVPLETQYF. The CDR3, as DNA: TGCAGTGCTAGAGCCGAACCCGAGTGGGTACCCCTGGAGACCCAGTACTTC.

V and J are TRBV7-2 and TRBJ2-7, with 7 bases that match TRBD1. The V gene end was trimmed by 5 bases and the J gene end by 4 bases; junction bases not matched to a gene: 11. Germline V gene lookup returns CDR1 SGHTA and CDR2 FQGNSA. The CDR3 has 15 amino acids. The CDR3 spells CASSLRTGTAYEQYF. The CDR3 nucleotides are TGTGCCAGCAGCCTTCGAACCGGGACAGCTTACGAGCAGTACTTC.

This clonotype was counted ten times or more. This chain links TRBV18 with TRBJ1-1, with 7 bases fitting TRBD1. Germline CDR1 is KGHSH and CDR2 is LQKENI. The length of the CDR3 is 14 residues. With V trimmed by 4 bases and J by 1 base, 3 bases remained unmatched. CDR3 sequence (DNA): TGTGCCAGCTCACAGGACAGGAAGAACACTGAAGCTTTCTTT. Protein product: CASSQDRKNTEAFF.

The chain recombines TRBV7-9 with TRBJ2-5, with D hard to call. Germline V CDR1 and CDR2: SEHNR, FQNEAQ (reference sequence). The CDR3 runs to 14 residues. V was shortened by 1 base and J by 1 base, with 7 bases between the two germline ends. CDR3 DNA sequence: TGTGCCAGCAGCTTAGACGGATTCCAAGAGACCCAGTACTTC. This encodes CASSLDGFQETQYF.

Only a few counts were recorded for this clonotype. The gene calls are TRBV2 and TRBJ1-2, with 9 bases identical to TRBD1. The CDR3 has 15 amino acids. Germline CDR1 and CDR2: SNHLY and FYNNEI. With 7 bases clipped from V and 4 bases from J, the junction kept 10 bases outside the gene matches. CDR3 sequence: CASTLDRGASYGYTF. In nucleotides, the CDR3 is TGTGCCAGCACCTTGGACAGGGGAGCATCCTATGGCTACACCTTC.

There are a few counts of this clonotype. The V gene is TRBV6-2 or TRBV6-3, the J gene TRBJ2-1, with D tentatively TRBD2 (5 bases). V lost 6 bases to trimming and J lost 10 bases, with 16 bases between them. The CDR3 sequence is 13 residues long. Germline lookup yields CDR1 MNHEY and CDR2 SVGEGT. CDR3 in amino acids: CASSTTREREQFF. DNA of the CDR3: TGTGCCAGCAGCACCACCCGAGAGCGGGAGCAGTTCTTC.

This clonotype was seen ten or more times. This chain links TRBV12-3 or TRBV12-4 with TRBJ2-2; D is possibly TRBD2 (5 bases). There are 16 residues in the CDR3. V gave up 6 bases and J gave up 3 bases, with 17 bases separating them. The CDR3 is CASSPPRTRDTGELFF. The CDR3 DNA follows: TGTGCCAGCAGCCCCCCTCGGACGAGGGACACCGGGGAGCTGTTTTTT.

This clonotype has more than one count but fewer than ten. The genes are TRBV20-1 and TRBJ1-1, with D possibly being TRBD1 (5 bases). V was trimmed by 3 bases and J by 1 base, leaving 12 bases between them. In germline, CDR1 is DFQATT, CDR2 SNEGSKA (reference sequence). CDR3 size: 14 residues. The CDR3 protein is CSASAGGPNTEAFF. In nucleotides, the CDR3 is TGCAGTGCTAGCGCCGGGGGTCCGAACACTGAAGCTTTCTTT.

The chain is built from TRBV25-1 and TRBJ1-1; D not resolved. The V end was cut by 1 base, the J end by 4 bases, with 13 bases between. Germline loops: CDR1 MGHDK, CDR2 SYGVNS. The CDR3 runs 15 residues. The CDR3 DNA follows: TGTGCCAGCAGTGAATCTCGGCGGGCGGGCACTGAAGCTTTCTTT. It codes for CASSESRRAGTEAFF.

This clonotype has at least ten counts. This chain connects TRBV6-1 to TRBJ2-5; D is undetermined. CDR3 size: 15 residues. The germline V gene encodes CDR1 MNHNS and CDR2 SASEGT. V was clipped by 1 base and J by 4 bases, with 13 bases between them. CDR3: CASSEVWQMRETQYF. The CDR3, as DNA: TGTGCCAGCAGTGAAGTGTGGCAGATGCGAGAGACCCAGTACTTC.

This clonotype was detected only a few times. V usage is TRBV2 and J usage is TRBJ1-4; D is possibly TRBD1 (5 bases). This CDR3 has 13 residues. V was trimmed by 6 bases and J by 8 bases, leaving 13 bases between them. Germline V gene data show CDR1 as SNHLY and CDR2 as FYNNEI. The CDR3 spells CASRKGEGEKLFF. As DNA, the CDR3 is TGTGCCAGCAGGAAAGGAGAGGGGGAAAAACTGTTTTTT.

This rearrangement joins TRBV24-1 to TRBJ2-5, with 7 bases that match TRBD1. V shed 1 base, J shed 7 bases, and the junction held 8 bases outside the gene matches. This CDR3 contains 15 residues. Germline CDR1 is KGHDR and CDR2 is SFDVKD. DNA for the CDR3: TGTGCCACCAGTGATTTTACAGGGGCTCGGGGGACCCAGTACTTC. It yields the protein CATSDFTGARGTQYF.

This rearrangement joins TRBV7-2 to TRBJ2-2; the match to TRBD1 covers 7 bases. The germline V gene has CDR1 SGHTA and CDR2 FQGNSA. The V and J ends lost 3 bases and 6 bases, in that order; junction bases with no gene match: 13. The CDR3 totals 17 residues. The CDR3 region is CASSLVWRTGGAGELFF. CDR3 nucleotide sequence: TGTGCCAGCAGCTTGGTTTGGAGGACAGGTGGAGCCGGGGAGCTGTTTTTT.

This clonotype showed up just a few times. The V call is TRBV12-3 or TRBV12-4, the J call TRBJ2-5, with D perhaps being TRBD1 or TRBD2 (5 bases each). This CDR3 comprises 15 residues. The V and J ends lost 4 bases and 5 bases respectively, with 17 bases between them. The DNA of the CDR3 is TGTGCCAGCAGTTCCTCGGGACGAAAAGGGGAGACCCAGTACTTC. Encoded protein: CASSSSGRKGETQYF.

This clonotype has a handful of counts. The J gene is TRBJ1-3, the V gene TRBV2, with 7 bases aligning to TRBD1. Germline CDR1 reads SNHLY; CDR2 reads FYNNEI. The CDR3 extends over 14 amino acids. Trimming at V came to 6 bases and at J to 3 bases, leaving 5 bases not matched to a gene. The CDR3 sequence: CASRGTELGNTIYF. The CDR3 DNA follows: TGTGCCAGCAGGGGGACAGAACTTGGAAACACCATATATTTT.

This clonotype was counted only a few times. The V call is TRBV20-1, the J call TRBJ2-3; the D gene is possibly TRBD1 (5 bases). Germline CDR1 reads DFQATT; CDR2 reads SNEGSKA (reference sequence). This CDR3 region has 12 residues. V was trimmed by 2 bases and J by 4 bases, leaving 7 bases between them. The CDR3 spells CSARQGSDTQYF. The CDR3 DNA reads TGCAGTGCTAGACAGGGTTCAGATACGCAGTATTTT.

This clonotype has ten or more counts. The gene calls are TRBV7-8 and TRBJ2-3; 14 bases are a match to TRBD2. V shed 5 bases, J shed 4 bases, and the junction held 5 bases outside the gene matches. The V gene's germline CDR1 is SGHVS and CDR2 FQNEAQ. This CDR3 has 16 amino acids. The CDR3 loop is CASSLRLAGGSDTQYF. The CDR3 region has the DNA TGTGCCAGCAGCCTCAGACTAGCGGGGGGGTCAGATACGCAGTATTTT.

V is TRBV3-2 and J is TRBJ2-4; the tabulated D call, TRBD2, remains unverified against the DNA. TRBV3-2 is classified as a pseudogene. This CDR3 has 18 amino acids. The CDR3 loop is CASNIPGLAGEHKNIQYF. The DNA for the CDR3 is TGTGCCAGCAATATTCCGGGACTAGCGGGAGAACATAAAAACATTCAGTACTTC.